This T cell receptor beta chain comes out of a study of CD8 T cells in Susac syndrome. The study sequenced TCR beta in blood CD8+ and CD4+ T cells. Age- and sex-matched healthy donors served as the control group. Study-wide results and caveats: The study acknowledged a relatively small number of individuals in its TCR sequencing and HLA analysis.

Random-hexamer reverse transcription was applied to about 0.45 to 1 ug RNA. TCRdb passed the immunoSEQ multiplex PCR reads through MiXCR, listing each CDR3 protein once. The sample consists of approximately 120,000 distinct CDR3 sequences, about 90% of them appearing once. In this sample, this clonotype turned up once. The antigen is unknown. Trimming pared 3 bases from V and 3 bases from J, leaving 12 bases between. There are 14 residues in the CDR3. The receptor comes from a human donor in good health. Sequenced material: CD8+ T cells from PBMCs. The chain links TRBV12-3 or TRBV12-4 to TRBJ2-7; perhaps D is TRBD1 or TRBD2 (6 bases each). The CDR3 loop is CASSFGKGGYEQYF. CDR3 nucleotides: TGTGCCAGCAGTTTTGGAAAGGGGGGCTACGAGCAGTACTTC.